This T cell receptor beta chain was sequenced in a study of cytomegalovirus exposure and HLA in healthy donors. This PCR relied on a set of 60 Vbeta primers and 13 Jbeta primers. The table came from immunoSEQ multiplex PCR; TCRdb's copy has only in-frame clones and leaves some out. The table shows some 110,000 clones, with 55% to 75% occurring only once. This clone was counted only a few times. Additional DNA sequences in this sample encode the identical CDR3. The CDR3 has 13 residues. V was clipped by 4 bases and J by 4 bases; unmatched bases: 1. Germline loops: CDR1 SEHNR, CDR2 FQNEAQ (reference sequence).

This TCR was recovered from a man aged 25-45 years in good health and CMV-seropositive. The sequenced material came from PBMCs. This chain links TRBV7-9 with TRBJ1-1, with 9 bases that match TRBD1. The CDR3 spells CASSSGQGTEAFF. The CDR3 nucleotides read TGTGCCAGCAGCTCGGGACAGGGCACTGAAGCTTTCTTT.